This T cell receptor beta chain emerged from a study of cytomegalovirus exposure and HLA in healthy donors. Overall study results and limits: A missense DCLRE1C variant was associated with V- and J-gene trimming of TCR beta chains in a later analysis, and an independent cohort replicated the association. In a later analysis, several top co-occurrence clusters appeared linked to parvovirus B19, influenza, CMV and Epstein-Barr virus. Among immune exposure information, only CMV serostatus was available. The likely explanation for a cluster of highly shared sequence variants was sequencing artifact.

The CDR3 length is 15 residues. The V gene's germline CDR1 is SGHAT and CDR2 FQNNGV. Trimming took 0 bases from V and 3 from J, leaving 12 bases between them. Remarks on this clone: Its antigen remains unknown.

The PCR had 60 Vbeta and 13 Jbeta primers. Profiled with immunoSEQ multiplex PCR; TCRdb holds only in-frame clones, not every one. The sample includes about 160,000 clones, 75% to 80% of them seen just once. Sequencing was carried out using PBMCs. V is TRBV11-2 and J is TRBJ2-7; TRBD1 might be the D (5 bases). The TCR sequence derives from a middle-aged woman in good health and CMV-seronegative. The CDR3 sequence: CASSLERQPGYEQYF. Here the CDR3 DNA reads TGTGCCAGCAGCTTAGAGAGACAGCCGGGCTACGAGCAGTACTTC.